This T cell receptor beta chain was retrieved from a study of blood T cell repertoires in COVID-19. Background on the study: COVID-19 samples collected from the United States, Italy and Spain covered acute and convalescent phases. The cDNA or gDNA used as material had been derived from T cells, B-cell-depleted T cells, or PBMCs.

Seattle's enrolled individuals joined amid active infection and were then monitored longitudinally. CDR1 is SGHNT and CDR2 is YENEEA in the germline V gene. Trimming left V 5 bases short and J 3 bases short, with 14 bases between. The CDR3 totals 14 residues. In the authors' methods: Reference gene primer amplification yielded estimated nucleated cell counts. The table came from immunoSEQ multiplex PCR; TCRdb's copy has only in-frame clones and leaves some out. V and J calls and clone size are those listed in that table; D and trimming were worked out from the DNA. The sample has approximately 230,000 clones; approximately 88% are singletons.

The receptor was derived from a woman aged 25 to 39 with COVID-19, enrolled during active disease. The V gene is TRBV11-3, the J gene TRBJ2-7; D is possibly TRBD2 (6 bases). Specimen: peripheral blood. CDR3 nucleotide sequence: TGTGCCAGCAGCCCTACGAGACTAGTCTACGAGCAGTACGTC. It yields the protein CASSPTRLVYEQYV.